Listed below are T cell receptor beta chains from one sample, sequenced in a study of T-cell memory formation after mild COVID-19. From the 5' RACE reads, TCRdb called clonotypes with MiXCR, one entry per CDR3 protein. The sample has hundreds of thousands of distinct CDR3 sequences, around a quarter seen once; the top ten hold under 15%. The sample consisted of PBMCs or a T cell subset sorted from them (not recorded which). These receptors all stem from an adult woman who had mild COVID-19 (a few samples of this study predate the infection). Cell type and time point are not known. The CDR3 runs from the conserved cysteine through the conserved F or W. D genes are given only for firm matches. Clone sizes are given selectively: once, few, many, or a class where the clone is expanded.

D gene	V gene	clone size	J gene	CDR3 DNA	CDR3 protein
-	TRBV19	few	TRBJ2-2	TGTGCCAGTCACCTTGGGTACACCGGGGAGCTGTTTTTT	CASHLGYTGELFF
-	TRBV20-1	-	TRBJ2-7	TGCAGTGCTGGAGAGGTAGGGAGAAGCTACGAGCAGTACTTC	CSAGEVGRSYEQYF
TRBD2	TRBV12-3/TRBV12-4	-	TRBJ2-3	TGTGCCAGCAGAGCGGAACTTGGGACTAGCGGGAGGGCAGATACGCAGTATTTT	CASRAELGTSGRADTQYF
TRBD1	TRBV20-1	many	TRBJ2-3	TGCAGTGCTAGACCACTACAAGAGCAGGGGGGCACAGATACGCAGTATTTT	CSARPLQEQGGTDTQYF
-	TRBV15	-	TRBJ2-7	TGTGCCACCAGCAGAGTTGTAGCAGGGAACTACGAGCAGTACTTC	CATSRVVAGNYEQYF
-	TRBV4-2	-	TRBJ1-2	TGTGCCAGCAGCCAAGGGCTCAGAACAATCTTGGTTTTGGAGGGGCATGGCTACACCTTC	CASSQGLRTILVLEGHGYTF
TRBD2	TRBV6-2/TRBV6-3	few	TRBJ2-3	TGTGCCAGCAGTAAGCGGGAACAGGTGTCAGATACGCAGTATTTT	CASSKREQVSDTQYF
TRBD2	TRBV4-3	-	TRBJ2-7	TGCGCCAGCAGCCAAGATCGACTAGCGGCAGCGGGCGACGAGCAGTACTTC	CASSQDRLAAAGDEQYF
TRBD2	TRBV24-1	-	TRBJ2-1	TGTGCCACCAGTGATTTGGGGGCGGGAGGCTCCTACAATGAGCAGTTCTTC	CATSDLGAGGSYNEQFF
TRBD1	TRBV11-2	many	TRBJ2-7	TGTGCCAGCAGCCGCTACGGACAGGCGTCCTACGAGCAGTACTTC	CASSRYGQASYEQYF
-	TRBV6-2/TRBV6-3	few	TRBJ2-3	TGTGCCAGCAGTTACTCGGAGGAGCCCACAGATACGCAGTATTTT	CASSYSEEPTDTQYF
-	TRBV18	-	TRBJ1-1	TGTGCCAGCTCACCTAGGGAGAACACTGAAGCTTTCTTT	CASSPRENTEAFF
-	TRBV20-1	few	TRBJ2-3	TGCAGTCTGGACCGGAGTAGCACAGATACGCAGTATTTT	CSLDRSSTDTQYF
-	TRBV12-3/TRBV12-4	many	TRBJ2-1	TGTGCCAGCAGTTTAACAGCGTACAATGAGCAGTTCTTC	CASSLTAYNEQFF
TRBD1	TRBV25-1	few	TRBJ2-3	TGTGCCAGCAGTGACCGGGACAGGGAGATCCCAGATACGCAGTATTTT	CASSDRDREIPDTQYF
-	TRBV19	-	TRBJ2-3	TGTGCCAGTAGCCTCGGGCAGACCTACACAGATACGCAGTATTTT	CASSLGQTYTDTQYF
-	TRBV7-9	few	TRBJ1-3	TGTGCCAGCAGCTCCGGGGACTTGGGTGGAAACACCATATATTTT	CASSSGDLGGNTIYF
-	TRBV4-3	-	TRBJ2-7	TGCGCCAGCAGCCAAGATGATTCGGGGCTCTACGAGCAGTACTTC	CASSQDDSGLYEQYF
-	TRBV11-2	few	TRBJ2-7	TGTGCCAGCAGCCTCACCCCCTGGGACTCCTACGAGCAGTACTTC	CASSLTPWDSYEQYF
-	TRBV10-3	few	TRBJ2-1	TGTGCCATCAGTGAGAGATCCTACAATGAGCAGTTCTTC	CAISERSYNEQFF
-	TRBV5-4	-	TRBJ2-2	TGTGCCAGCAGCTCCGACGGAACGAACACCGGGGAGCTGTTTTTT	CASSSDGTNTGELFF
-	TRBV7-2	few	TRBJ2-5	TGTGCCAGCAGCTTAGGTTCGGCCGAGACCCAGTACTTC	CASSLGSAETQYF
-	TRBV28	few	TRBJ2-5	TGTGCCAGCAGTCTTGATGGACGGACGGGAGAGACCCAGTACTTC	CASSLDGRTGETQYF
TRBD1	TRBV5-1	-	TRBJ2-1	TGCGCCAGCAGCTTGACGGAAGGGGGCCCTCATAATGAGCAGTTCTTC	CASSLTEGGPHNEQFF
-	TRBV3-1	few	TRBJ1-2	TGTGCCAGCAGCCAAGATCCGGGGAACGGCTATGGCTACACCTTC	CASSQDPGNGYGYTF
-	TRBV7-3	-	TRBJ1-6	TGTGCCAGCAGCTTGTTCGGTTCCAATTCACCCCTCCACTTT	CASSLFGSNSPLHF
TRBD2	TRBV3-1	-	TRBJ2-1	TGTGCCAGCAGCCAAGATTCGGGGGGGGCCTTCAATGAGCAGTTCTTC	CASSQDSGGAFNEQFF
-	TRBV3-1	many	TRBJ2-1	TGTGCCAGCAGCCAAGACTACTCCAATGAGCAGTTCTTC	CASSQDYSNEQFF
-	TRBV20-1	few	TRBJ2-1	TGCAGTGCTCAATCCCTGGACAGCTTTGGGCAGTTCTTC	CSAQSLDSFGQFF
-	TRBV24-1	few	TRBJ2-4	TGTGCCACCAGTGAACACCCTACAGGGCTCACCAAAAACATTCAGTACTTC	CATSEHPTGLTKNIQYF
TRBD1	TRBV19	-	TRBJ1-1	TGTGCCACCGGGACAGGGCGGATGAACACTGAAGCTTTCTTT	CATGTGRMNTEAFF
-	TRBV7-9	few	TRBJ2-5	TGTGCCAGCAGTCGAGGGTTAAGGGAGTACCAAGAGACCCAGTACTTC	CASSRGLREYQETQYF
-	TRBV6-4	-	TRBJ1-1	TGTGCCAGCAGTGACGGTGGGGACCACACTGAAGCTTTCTTT	CASSDGGDHTEAFF
-	TRBV5-1	-	TRBJ2-5	TGCGCCAGCAGCTTGGTTCAGGGAAGAGAGACCCAGTACTTC	CASSLVQGRETQYF
-	TRBV4-1	few	TRBJ1-1	TGCGCCAGCAGACTATCCCGGGACGTCACTGAAGCTTTCTTT	CASRLSRDVTEAFF
TRBD1	TRBV20-1	many	TRBJ2-6	TGCACCCCCAGGGGACAGGGTGGGTCCGGGGCCAACGTCCTGACTTTC	CTPRGQGGSGANVLTF
-	TRBV5-1	-	TRBJ2-7	TGCGCCAGCAGCTCCACAGGGTTTCGGGAGCAGTACTTC	CASSSTGFREQYF
TRBD1	TRBV9	many	TRBJ2-5	TGTGCCAGCAGTGGGACAGGGGCTGGGGAGACCCAGTACTTC	CASSGTGAGETQYF
-	TRBV12-3/TRBV12-4	few	TRBJ1-4	TGTGCCAGCAGGGGAAGTGAAAAACTGTTTTTT	CASRGSEKLFF
-	TRBV5-6	many	TRBJ1-2	TGTGCCAGCAGCTTGGACGTCAGCGGCTACACCTTC	CASSLDVSGYTF
-	TRBV24-1	-	TRBJ2-7	TGTGCCACCAGTGACCATCCTAGCCGACACGACTACGAGCAGTACTTC	CATSDHPSRHDYEQYF
TRBD1	TRBV6-5	-	TRBJ2-3	TGTGCCAGCAGTTACGGGACAGGTGAGGGAGATACGCAGTATTTT	CASSYGTGEGDTQYF
TRBD2	TRBV27	few	TRBJ2-5	TGTGCCAGCAGTTTATTCCCCCCTAGCGGAGGAGGTCAAGAGACCCAGTACTTC	CASSLFPPSGGGQETQYF
TRBD2	TRBV6-5	-	TRBJ2-1	TGTGCCAGCAGTTACTCTGCGGGAGGGCACGACAATGAGCAGTTCTTC	CASSYSAGGHDNEQFF
-	TRBV5-1	few	TRBJ2-1	TGCGCCAGCAGCTTGGCCGGGCAGAGGCAGTTCTTC	CASSLAGQRQFF
-	TRBV30	few	TRBJ2-1	TGTGCCTGGAGTGAGGTAGGGAATGAGCAGTTCTTC	CAWSEVGNEQFF
TRBD1	TRBV20-1	-	TRBJ1-6	TGCAGTGCTAGAAGGCCAGAAGACAGGGATAATTCACCCCTCCACTTT	CSARRPEDRDNSPLHF
-	TRBV5-6	few	TRBJ2-1	TGTGCCAGCAGCTCATTAGGGACACTCCCCGCCAATGAGCAGTTCTTC	CASSSLGTLPANEQFF
-	TRBV14	-	TRBJ2-3	TGTGCCAGCAGCGCCGGGGGATCAGATACGCAGTATTTT	CASSAGGSDTQYF